This TCR beta chain stems from a study of Ad26.COV2.S vaccination and SARS-CoV-2 variants (dated by TCRdb to about 2021). Study-wide context: Vaccine-arm donors came from COV1001, a multicentre, randomized, double-blind, placebo-controlled phase I-IIa trial of Ad26.COV2.S in healthy adults. Dosing of Ad26.COV2.S was intramuscular, at either 5x10^10 or 1x10^11 viral particles, delivered as one shot or as two shots spaced 56 days apart. TCRbeta repertoire sequencing was used to assess the specificity and breadth of SARS-CoV-2-reactive T cell receptors after Ad26.COV2.S vaccination. A total of some 30 samples were included in the TCR-sequenced set, comprising roughly 20 Ad26.COV2.S vaccine recipients, 5 placebo recipients and 8 SARS-CoV-2 convalescent individuals. Trial participants were randomized into five groups of five, in which low-dose or high-dose Ad26.COV2.S was given once or twice, or placebo was given on both occasions. Investigators did not know the trial group allocation while performing experiments and assessing outcomes.

Per the publication, the treatment or condition label means: around 19 received Ad26.COV2.S at low or high dose, single or two shots; 5 received placebo; per-sample allocation not given. Repertoires of vaccine and placebo recipients were sequenced from samples taken on day 63 after the first injection. In Cohort 1b, around 23 adults aged 18-55 years were enrolled at a single site in Boston, USA, between 29 July and 7 August 2020. Ad26.COV2.S was a replication-incompetent adenovirus type 26 vector that expressed a prefusion-stabilized SARS-CoV-2 spike protein derived from the original Wuhan strain. With regard to this clone: The clone's antigen remains unknown. No much larger clone is present one base from it, and per-base qualities are unavailable.

The paper as a whole reports these results and caveats: Spike-specific TCR breadth was higher in Ad26.COV2.S recipients than in placebo recipients (P = 0.0014). Substantial breadth of spike-specific CD8+ and CD4+ T cell responses was reported after vaccination. The authors noted that total T cell responses may have been underestimated by the TCR breadth and depth analyses. Comparable non-spike TCR breadth was observed between vaccine and placebo recipients, consistent with only spike being contained in the vaccine. The study lacked the statistical power to compare responses across vaccine doses or regimens.

Measured from the cysteine to the phenylalanine, the CDR3 is 17 residues long. Of all the DNA, just the CDR3 is kept, 51 bases in frame from base 1. The germline V gene sets CDR1 to KGHDR and CDR2 to SFDVKD. V and J are trimmed by 3 bases and 2 bases, and the gene matches miss 8 bases of the junction. TCRbeta CDR3 regions were sequenced with the immunoSEQ Assay. After extraction, genomic DNA underwent amplification by bias-controlled multiplex PCR, followed by high-throughput sequencing. As for the authors' bioinformatics: To quantify the absolute abundance of each unique TCRbeta CDR3 region, sequences were collapsed and filtered. T cell fraction was estimated by normalizing TCRbeta template counts to usable DNA, which was measured by amplifying reference genes present in all nucleated cells. Repertoire TCRs were annotated as SARS-CoV-2-specific by exact matching of V gene, CDR3 amino acid sequence and J gene to a known reactive TCR set. The reference SARS-CoV-2 TCR set was obtained from MIRA and was filtered for enrichment in COVID-19-positive ImmuneCODE repertoires, whereby public or cross-reactive TCRs were removed. Using the MIRA antigens, annotated TCRs were further analysed by specific ORF or by position within an ORF. Breadth was defined as the number of annotated unique rearrangements divided by the total number of unique productive rearrangements, and depth was defined as the summed frequency of the annotated unique rearrangements. Two-sided Wilcoxon rank-sum tests were applied when comparing TCR breadth between groups. The table was pulled from immuneACCESS by TCRdb, which kept in-frame rearrangements only. Such tables lose some clones; where checked, under half of the loss comes from unresolved V genes, and the rest has no known cause. V, J and clone size are taken as reported in that table, and D and trimming were inferred from the DNA itself. For this sample the table gives 200,000 to 300,000 clones, of which roughly 90% were detected only once. The ten most abundant clones make up about 10% of the sample.

The rearranged chain carries TRBV24-1 and TRBJ1-5; the central 8 bases match TRBD1. Sample: peripheral blood, taken in a trial of Ad26.COV2.S vaccine versus placebo. This clonotype originated in a person between 18 and 65 years old who received the Ad26.COV2.S COVID-19 vaccine or a placebo. The DNA is TGTGCCACCAGTGATGTAGGGACAGGAACAGGCAATCAGCCCCAGCATTTT. This is translated as CATSDVGTGTGNQPQHF.